Below, 20 T cell receptor beta chains from the same sample are listed, as sequenced in a study of T cell changes during pregnancy in multiple sclerosis (dated by TCRdb to the late 2010s). The library was prepared using the immunoSEQ multiplex PCR assay. Here the immuneACCESS table is served through TCRdb, limited to in-frame sequences with V and J called. Missing clones are a known gap in these copies; in checked studies unresolved V genes cover under half, and the rest lacks a known reason. The sample records about 75,000 clones, about nine tenths of which are singletons. The ten largest clones take up about 0.42% of the sample. Here the sequenced sample was CD4+ T cells from peripheral blood mononuclear cells, taken before pregnancy. These receptors came from a female donor with multiple sclerosis, enrolled in a pregnancy study.

This chain links TRBV5-4 with TRBJ2-2; D unclear. The V gene's germline CDR1 is SGHNT and CDR2 YYREEE (reference sequence). Trimming left V 5 bases short and J 6 bases short, with 8 bases between. This CDR3 contains 12 residues. The CDR3 here is CASSSDSGELFF. CDR3 coding DNA: TGTGCCAGCAGTTCAGATTCCGGGGAGCTGTTTTTT.

The chain links TRBV18 to TRBJ1-6; tentatively, D is TRBD1 (6 bases). V was shortened by 3 bases and J by 7 bases, with 10 bases between the two germline ends. Germline V gene data show CDR1 as KGHSH and CDR2 as LQKENI. The CDR3 sequence is 14 residues long. This CDR3 is CASSPQGWNSPLHF. As DNA, the CDR3 is TGTGCCAGCTCACCGCAGGGGTGGAATTCACCCCTCCACTTT.

The chain has TRBV29-1 and TRBJ2-1; TRBD2 matches at 9 bases. V trimming: 4 bases; J trimming: 5 bases; junction bases outside the gene matches: 6. The CDR3 covers 14 residues. Germline V gene lookup returns CDR1 SQVTM and CDR2 ANQGSEA. CDR3 in amino acids: CSVGAGGRNNEQFF. In DNA, the CDR3 is TGCAGCGTTGGGGCGGGAGGGCGCAACAATGAGCAGTTCTTC.

This rearrangement joins TRBV2 to TRBJ2-2, with TRBD1 identical over 8 bases. This CDR3 is 16 amino acids long. From germline, CDR1 is SNHLY and CDR2 FYNNEI. V lost 4 bases, J lost 2 bases, and 6 bases stayed unmatched. The DNA for the CDR3 is TGTGCCAGCAGTGGGGACAGGATGATAAACACCGGGGAGCTGTTTTTT. Translation gives CASSGDRMINTGELFF.

This clone occurred a few times. The gene calls are TRBV5-8 and TRBJ1-2; 9 bases align to TRBD1. Unmatched junction bases numbered 4, after V lost 2 bases and J lost 2 bases. The CDR3 contains 15 residues. Germline V gene data show CDR1 as SGHTS and CDR2 as YDEGEE. The CDR3 DNA sequence: TGTGCCAGCAGCTTTGTTGGACAGGGGAACTATGGCTACACCTTC. Amino acid sequence: CASSFVGQGNYGYTF. The complete variable domain, with remaining parts taken from reference TRBV5-8 and TRBJ1-2, reads EAGVTQSPTHLIKTRGQQATLRCSPISGHTSVYWYQQALGLGLQFLLWYDEGEERNRGNFPPRFSGRQFPNYSSELNVNALELEDSALYLCASSFVGQGNYGYTFGSGTRLTVV.

The chain joins TRBV2 to TRBJ2-3; D is unresolved. Germline assignment: CDR1 SNHLY and CDR2 FYNNEI. Trimming left V 4 bases short and J 1 base short, with 12 bases between. This CDR3 has 15 amino acids. The CDR3 reads CASSVAQRRTDTQYF. The CDR3 DNA reads as TGTGCCAGCAGTGTGGCCCAACGTCGCACAGATACGCAGTATTTT.

The V call is TRBV6-6, the J call TRBJ2-5, with 13 bases lining up with TRBD2. The ends lost 6 bases at V and 7 bases at J; junction bases unmatched: 11. Germline V CDR1 and CDR2: MNHNY, SVGAGI (reference sequence). This CDR3 is built from 16 residues. CDR3 bases: TGTGCCAGCAGAGGGGGGACTAGCGGGATCGTGGGGACCCAGTACTTC. Translation gives CASRGGTSGIVGTQYF.

The chain recombines TRBV29-1 with TRBJ2-1; 12 nucleotides agree with TRBD2. The V and J ends lost 4 bases and 2 bases, in that order; junction bases with no gene match: 6. The CDR3 loop spans 16 amino acids. Germline V lookup: CDR1 SQVTM, CDR2 ANQGSEA. CDR3 protein: CSVGGTSGRAYNEQFF. The CDR3 DNA is TGCAGCGTTGGAGGGACTAGCGGGCGAGCCTACAATGAGCAGTTCTTC.

V and J are TRBV7-9 and TRBJ1-2, with 8 bases aligning to TRBD1. V dropped 6 bases and J dropped 9; count of bases not matched to a gene: 6. CDR1 and CDR2 from the germline V gene are SEHNR and FQNEAQ (reference sequence). The CDR3 extends over 12 amino acids. The CDR3 nucleotides are TGTGCCAGCAGACCCGGACAGGGAAGCTACACCTTC. Amino acids: CASRPGQGSYTF.

J is TRBJ2-2 and V is TRBV10-3, with 8 bases aligning to TRBD2. CDR3 size: 16 residues. Germline lookup yields CDR1 ENHRY and CDR2 SYGVKD. Trimming removed 8 bases from V and 7 bases from J; junction bases left unmatched: 15. The CDR3 spells CAIQVITSGSGGELFF. The CDR3 bases are TGTGCCATCCAAGTTATCACTAGCGGCTCGGGCGGGGAGCTGTTTTTT.

The rearrangement uses TRBV19 and TRBJ2-7; possible D gene TRBD1, 7 bases. Trimming shortened V by 4 bases and J by 4 bases, and 8 bases separated the two germline ends. Looked up from germline, CDR1 is LNHDA and CDR2 is SQIVND (reference sequence). The CDR3 covers 12 residues. The CDR3 DNA follows: TGTGCCAGTAGTACAGGGGGGTACGAGCAGTACTTC. Translating gives CASSTGGYEQYF.

The chain recombines TRBV5-1 with TRBJ2-5; no firm D call. The CDR3 is 16 amino acids. Trimming pared 4 bases from V and 0 bases from J, leaving 16 bases between. Looked up from germline, CDR1 is SGHRS and CDR2 is YFSETQ. DNA for the CDR3: TGCGCCAGCAGCAACACCAGAGGAGAGTACCAAGAGACCCAGTACTTC. This translates into CASSNTRGEYQETQYF.

This chain connects TRBV6-6 to TRBJ2-7; TRBD1 might be the D (6 bases). Per the germline V gene, CDR1 is MNHNY and CDR2 is SVGAGI (reference sequence). The CDR3 is made up of 15 amino acids. V was pared by 6 bases and J by 6 bases, with 21 bases between. The CDR3 bases are TGTGCCAGCAGCCCCCGGATGGGGGCGCGCCTCGAGCAGTACTTC. Translating gives CASSPRMGARLEQYF.

The chain couples TRBV27 to TRBJ2-3; D may be TRBD2 (5 bases). The CDR3 sequence is 14 residues long. With 7 bases removed from V and 0 bases from J, the gap between germline ends came to 11 bases. Germline V gene sequence: CDR1 MNHEY, CDR2 SMNVEV (reference sequence). The CDR3 DNA reads as TGTGCCAGCAACCGGGATTTTAGCACAGATACGCAGTATTTT. This sequence encodes CASNRDFSTDTQYF.

V is TRBV5-1 and J is TRBJ1-5, with 7 bases lining up with TRBD1. In germline, CDR1 is SGHRS, CDR2 YFSETQ. This CDR3 region has 15 residues. J was trimmed by 8 bases and V by 0 bases; bases with no gene match: 8. CDR3 coding DNA: TGCGCCAGCAGCTTGGCCCACAGGGGTTTAGAGCCCCAGCATTTT. Its translation is CASSLAHRGLEPQHF.

This rearrangement joins TRBV19 to TRBJ2-4; TRBD2 agrees at 12 bases. Unmatched junction bases numbered 5, after V lost 5 bases and J lost 3 bases. The CDR3 sequence is 16 residues long. Looked up from germline, CDR1 is LNHDA and CDR2 is SQIVND (reference sequence). The CDR3 here is CASSAPTSGSKNIQYF. As DNA, the CDR3 is TGTGCCAGTAGTGCCCCGACTAGCGGGAGCAAAAACATTCAGTACTTC.

This clone was counted a few times. V usage is TRBV11-3 and J usage is TRBJ1-1; tentatively, D is TRBD1 (6 bases). The V gene lost 5 bases and the J gene lost 2 bases, with 12 bases spanning the gap. The CDR3 extends over 14 amino acids. Germline V CDR1 and CDR2: SGHNT, YENEEA. CDR3 DNA: TGTGCCAGCAGCCTGACAGGAGTTAACACTGAAGCTTTCTTT. This encodes CASSLTGVNTEAFF.

The rearrangement links TRBV18 to TRBJ1-2; 7 bases are a match to TRBD1. The J segment lost 5 bases and the V segment lost 5 bases, leaving 11 bases of the junction unmatched. Germline values: CDR1 KGHSH, CDR2 LQKENI. This CDR3 has 15 residues. CDR3 coding DNA: TGTGCCAGCTCATCACAGGGGCCTACGGCGTATGGCTACACCTTC. Its translation: CASSSQGPTAYGYTF.

This sequence joins TRBV11-2 and TRBJ2-7; no clear D gene. Germline V CDR1 and CDR2: SGHAT, FQNNGV. The CDR3 runs 14 residues. Trimming shortened V by 4 bases and J by 2 bases, and 12 bases separated the two germline ends. The CDR3 DNA reads TGTGCCAGCAGCTCCCGGTCCGCCACCTACGAGCAGTACTTC. Translation gives CASSSRSATYEQYF. The full variable domain, with the rest looked up from reference TRBV11-2 and TRBJ2-7, is EAGVAQSPRYKIIEKRQSVAFWCNPISGHATLYWYQQILGQGPKLLIQFQNNGVVDDSQLPKDRFSAERLKGVDSTLKIQPAKLEDSAVYLCASSSRSATYEQYFGPGTRLTVT.

The chain recombines TRBV7-3 with TRBJ2-1; 10 bases match TRBD1. V shed 9 bases and J 3 bases; nucleotides not matched to a gene: 5. The germline gives CDR1 SGHTA, CDR2 FQGTGA. The CDR3 loop spans 14 amino acids. As DNA, the CDR3 is TGTGCCAGTGGACAGGGGGACTTCTACAATGAGCAGTTCTTC. This sequence encodes CASGQGDFYNEQFF.